These 5 T cell receptor beta chains came from one sample sequenced in a study of blood T cell repertoires in COVID-19. Here immunoSEQ multiplex PCR was the method, and the copy in TCRdb shows in-frame clones only, minus some. The top ten clones hold 15% to 20% of a sample with about 50,000 clones, around 80% of them seen once. The sequencing input was peripheral blood. The origin of the receptors is a man aged 40-55 years with acute or convalescent COVID-19.

The chain employs TRBV19 and TRBJ1-1; 8 nucleotides match TRBD1. After removal of 10 bases from V and 5 bases from J, the junction contained 15 bases not matched to a gene. The germline gives CDR1 LNHDA, CDR2 SQIVND (reference sequence). The CDR3 is 15 amino acids. In nucleotides, the CDR3 is TGTGCCACCCTTGCAGGGGGCCTGGGGGGTACTGAAGCTTTCTTT. It encodes CATLAGGLGGTEAFF.

This sequence joins TRBV29-1 and TRBJ1-2, with a weak D call TRBD1 (5 bases). Germline CDR1 SQVTM, CDR2 ANQGSEA. This CDR3 is built from 13 residues. V was shortened by 2 bases and J by 7 bases, with 14 bases between the two germline ends. CDR3 loop: CSVESAQEIGYTF. The CDR3, as DNA: TGCAGCGTTGAATCCGCACAGGAGATTGGCTACACCTTC.

J is TRBJ2-2 and V is TRBV7-2; 9 bases agree with TRBD1. Germline values: CDR1 SGHTA, CDR2 FQGNSA. With 4 bases clipped from V and 7 bases from J, the junction kept 7 bases outside the gene matches. The CDR3 length is 15 residues. The CDR3 DNA sequence: TGTGCCAGCAGCTCGGGACAGGGTTGGGTCGGGGAGCTGTTTTTT. Amino acid sequence: CASSSGQGWVGELFF.

This rearrangement joins TRBV5-1 to TRBJ1-2, with 8 nucleotides matching TRBD1. The trim removed 4 bases at V and 4 bases at J, leaving 3 bases unmatched. Germline-derived CDR1 and CDR2 are SGHRS and YFSETQ. This CDR3 has 13 residues. CDR3 DNA sequence: TGCGCCAGCAGCGGAGGACAGGGCTATGGCTACACCTTC. Its translation: CASSGGQGYGYTF.

This clone was found once. Written as DNA, the CDR3 is TGTGCCACCAGTCCCGGGGGATTAATTGCCACTGAAGCTTTCTTT. It translates to CATSPGGLIATEAFF. This rearrangement joins TRBV24-1 to TRBJ1-1, with D possibly TRBD1 on 5 matching bases. Germline V gene sequence: CDR1 KGHDR, CDR2 SFDVKD. This CDR3 contains 15 residues. Trimming removed 6 bases from V and 4 bases from J, with 17 bases in between.